Listed below are T cell receptor beta chains from one sample, sequenced in a study of graft-versus-host responses after intestinal transplantation. Their antigens are not known. TCRdb's table, derived via immunoSEQ multiplex PCR, lists solely in-frame clones and lacks some. This sample yields more than 65,000 clones, of which roughly 89% are seen a single time; approximately 0.35% belongs to the top ten. The sample was unstimulated CD4+ T cells sorted from spleen or lymph node cells, taken before intestinal transplant. The receptors here all came from a human donor who received an intestinal transplant. The CDR3 runs from the conserved cysteine through the conserved F or W. Fields, in order: D gene, V gene, clone size, J gene, CDR3 protein, CDR3 DNA. The D gene is left open where the match is weak. The size field is filled for only some rows; it gives once, few, many or a size class.

D: TRBD2
V: TRBV28
size: once
J: TRBJ2-4
CDR3: CASSSSGNIQYF
DNA: TGTGCCAGCAGTTCTAGCGGGAACATTCAGTACTTC

D: -
V: TRBV28
size: -
J: TRBJ2-4
CDR3: CASSLDSLAKNIQYF
DNA: TGTGCCAGCAGTTTAGACTCCTTAGCCAAAAACATTCAGTACTTC

D: TRBD1
V: TRBV6-1
size: -
J: TRBJ1-1
CDR3: CASSDRGRILSTDTEAFF
DNA: TGTGCCAGCAGTGACAGGGGGCGAATACTTAGTACTGACACTGAAGCTTTCTTT

D: -
V: TRBV6-6
size: -
J: TRBJ2-1
CDR3: CASSSNTLNEQFF
DNA: TGTGCCAGCAGTTCGAACACGCTCAATGAGCAGTTCTTC

D: -
V: TRBV15
size: -
J: TRBJ2-2
CDR3: CATSRDMTGELFF
DNA: TGTGCCACCAGCAGGGACATGACCGGGGAGCTGTTTTTT

D: TRBD1
V: TRBV5-1
size: -
J: TRBJ2-7
CDR3: CASSSGQLTGEQYF
DNA: TGCGCCAGCAGCTCGGGACAGCTAACGGGCGAGCAGTACTTC

D: -
V: TRBV5-8
size: -
J: TRBJ2-7
CDR3: CASSLWLSIGGPAYEQYF
DNA: TGTGCCAGCAGCTTGTGGCTTTCCATCGGAGGACCAGCTTACGAGCAGTACTTC

D: -
V: TRBV5-4
size: -
J: TRBJ2-5
CDR3: CASSFPGQIRGETQYF
DNA: TGTGCCAGCAGCTTCCCGGGACAGATACGGGGGGAGACCCAGTACTTC

D: -
V: TRBV28
size: -
J: TRBJ1-4
CDR3: CASSQGTTNEKLFF
DNA: TGTGCCAGCAGCCAGGGAACAACTAATGAAAAACTGTTTTTT

D: -
V: TRBV11-2
size: -
J: TRBJ1-3
CDR3: CASSQRAVEGNTIYF
DNA: TGTGCCAGCAGCCAGAGGGCAGTTGAGGGAAACACCATATATTTT

D: TRBD2
V: TRBV14
size: -
J: TRBJ2-5
CDR3: CASSPWSSGASRVTQYF
DNA: TGTGCCAGCAGTCCCTGGAGTAGCGGGGCCTCTAGGGTGACCCAGTACTTC

D: -
V: TRBV6-5
size: -
J: TRBJ1-1
CDR3: CASSRQDMNTEAFF
DNA: TGTGCCAGCAGTCGACAGGACATGAACACTGAAGCTTTCTTT

D: -
V: TRBV6-1
size: -
J: TRBJ2-6
CDR3: CASSEGGSGANVLTF
DNA: TGTGCCAGCAGTGAAGGTGGGAGTGGGGCCAACGTCCTGACTTTC

D: -
V: TRBV9
size: -
J: TRBJ2-1
CDR3: CASSVAGGGYSSSYNEQFF
DNA: TGTGCCAGCAGCGTAGCTGGTGGGGGGTACTCCAGCTCCTACAATGAGCAGTTCTTC

D: TRBD1
V: TRBV5-6
size: -
J: TRBJ2-5
CDR3: CASSETTGGGETQYF
DNA: TGTGCCAGCAGCGAGACAACAGGGGGCGGGGAGACCCAGTACTTC

D: -
V: TRBV6-5
size: -
J: TRBJ1-2
CDR3: CASSYSGAGGYTF
DNA: TGTGCCAGCAGTTACTCTGGGGCCGGTGGCTACACCTTC

D: -
V: TRBV2
size: -
J: TRBJ2-7
CDR3: CASSGAGIISEQYF
DNA: TGTGCCAGCAGTGGGGCAGGGATAATTAGCGAGCAGTACTTC

D: TRBD2
V: TRBV9
size: few
J: TRBJ2-1
CDR3: CASSVGTSGPSYNEQFF
DNA: TGTGCCAGCAGCGTAGGGACTAGCGGTCCTTCCTACAATGAGCAGTTCTTC

D: TRBD1
V: TRBV19
size: -
J: TRBJ1-1
CDR3: CASRGTVNTEAFF
DNA: TGTGCCAGTAGGGGGACAGTAAACACTGAAGCTTTCTTT

D: -
V: TRBV18
size: -
J: TRBJ2-2
CDR3: CASSPLASDTGELFF
DNA: TGTGCCAGCTCACCACTAGCGAGCGACACCGGGGAGCTGTTTTTT

D: TRBD1
V: TRBV14
size: -
J: TRBJ2-7
CDR3: CASSQREGALEQYF
DNA: TGTGCCAGCAGCCAAAGAGAGGGGGCGCTTGAGCAGTACTTC

D: TRBD1
V: TRBV4-2
size: -
J: TRBJ1-2
CDR3: CASSQDIGTANYGYTF
DNA: TGTGCCAGCAGCCAAGACATCGGGACAGCTAACTATGGCTACACCTTC